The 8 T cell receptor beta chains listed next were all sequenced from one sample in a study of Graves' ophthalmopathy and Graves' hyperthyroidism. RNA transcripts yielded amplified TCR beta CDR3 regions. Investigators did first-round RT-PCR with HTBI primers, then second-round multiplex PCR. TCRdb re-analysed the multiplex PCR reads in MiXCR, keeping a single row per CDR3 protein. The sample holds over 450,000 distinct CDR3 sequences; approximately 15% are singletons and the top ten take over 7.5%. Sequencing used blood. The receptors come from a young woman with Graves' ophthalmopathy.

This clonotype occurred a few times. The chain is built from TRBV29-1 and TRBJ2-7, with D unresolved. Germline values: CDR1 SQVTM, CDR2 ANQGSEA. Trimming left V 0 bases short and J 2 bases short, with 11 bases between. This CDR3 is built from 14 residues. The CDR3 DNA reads TGCAGCGTTGAAGATCGAGTAGGGACCTACGAGCAGTACTTC. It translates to CSVEDRVGTYEQYF.

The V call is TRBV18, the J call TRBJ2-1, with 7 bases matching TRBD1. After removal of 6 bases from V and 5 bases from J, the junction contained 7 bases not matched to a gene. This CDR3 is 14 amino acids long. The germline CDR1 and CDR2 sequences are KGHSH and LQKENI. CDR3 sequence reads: CASSPDRANNEQFF. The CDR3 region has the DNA TGTGCCAGCTCTCCCGACAGGGCGAACAATGAGCAGTTCTTC.

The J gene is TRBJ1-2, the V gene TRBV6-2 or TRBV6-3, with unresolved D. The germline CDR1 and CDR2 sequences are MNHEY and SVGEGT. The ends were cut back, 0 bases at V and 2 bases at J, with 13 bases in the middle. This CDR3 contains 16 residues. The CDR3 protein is CASSYSKSRANYGYTF. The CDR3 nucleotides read TGTGCCAGCAGTTACTCGAAGTCCAGAGCGAACTATGGCTACACCTTC.

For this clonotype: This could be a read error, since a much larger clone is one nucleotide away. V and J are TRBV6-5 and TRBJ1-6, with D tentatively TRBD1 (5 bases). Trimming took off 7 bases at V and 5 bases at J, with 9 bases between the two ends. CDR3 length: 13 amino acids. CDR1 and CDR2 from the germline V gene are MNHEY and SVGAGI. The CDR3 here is CASTWGDNSPLHF. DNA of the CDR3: TGTGCCAGCACGTGGGGGGATAATTCACCCCTCCACTTT.

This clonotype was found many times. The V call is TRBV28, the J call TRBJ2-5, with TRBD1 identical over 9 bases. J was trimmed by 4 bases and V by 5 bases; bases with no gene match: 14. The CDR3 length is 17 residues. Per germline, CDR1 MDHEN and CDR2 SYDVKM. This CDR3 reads CASSLSGQGRPRETQYF. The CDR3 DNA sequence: TGTGCCAGCAGTCTATCTGGACAGGGGAGACCCAGAGAGACCCAGTACTTC.

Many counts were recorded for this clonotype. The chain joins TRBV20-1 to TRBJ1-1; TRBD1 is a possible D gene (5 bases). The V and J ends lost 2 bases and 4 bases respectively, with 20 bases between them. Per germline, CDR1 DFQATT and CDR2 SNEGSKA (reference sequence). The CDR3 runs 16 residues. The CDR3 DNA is TGCAGTGCTAGACCCATGTGGGGCGGCAGGGCCACTGAAGCTTTCTTT. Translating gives CSARPMWGGRATEAFF.

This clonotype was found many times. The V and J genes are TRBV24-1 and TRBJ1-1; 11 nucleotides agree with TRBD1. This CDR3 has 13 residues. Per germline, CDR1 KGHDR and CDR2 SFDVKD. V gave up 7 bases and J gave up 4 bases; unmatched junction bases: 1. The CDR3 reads CATRGTGGTEAFF. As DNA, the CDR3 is TGTGCCACCAGAGGGACAGGGGGCACTGAAGCTTTCTTT.

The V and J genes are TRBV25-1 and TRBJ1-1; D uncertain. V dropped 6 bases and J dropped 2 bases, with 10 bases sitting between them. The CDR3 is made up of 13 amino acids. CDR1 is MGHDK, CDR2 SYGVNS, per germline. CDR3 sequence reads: CASRVASNTEAFF. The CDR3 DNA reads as TGTGCCAGCAGGGTGGCCTCCAACACTGAAGCTTTCTTT.